A selection of T cell receptor beta chains follows, all from one sample in a study of regulatory T cells in long-lasting Graves disease. A single record per CDR3 protein comes from TCRdb applying MiXCR to the multiplex PCR reads. The data show roughly 400,000 distinct CDR3 sequences, with less than 25% seen just once and under 25% held by the top ten. The material sequenced was peripheral blood mononuclear cells (PBMCs), taken when the disease was refractory, from a patient treated with antithyroid drugs. These receptors originate from a female donor with Graves disease. Each CDR3 is given with its conserved first and last residue. Size is stated for part of the rows, as once, few or many counts, or as a class when the clone is expanded.

clone_size j_call v_call cdr3_aa
NA TRBJ2-5 TRBV25-1 CASRQGQLF
NA TRBJ2-7 TRBV12-3/TRBV12-4 CASSFKAGGVYEQYF
many TRBJ1-1 TRBV28 CASSPAGGKSPEAFF
many TRBJ1-5 TRBV28 CASRQAVQPQHF
NA TRBJ2-7 TRBV19 CASSMTRGLAGVLPEQYF
NA TRBJ2-3 TRBV28 CASSPGTGTSADTQYF
NA TRBJ2-5 TRBV20-1 CSATGTSGSWKTQYF
NA TRBJ1-1 TRBV30 CAGGVNTEAFF
few TRBJ2-7 TRBV18 CASSPPDRGPLNEQYF
few TRBJ2-2 TRBV7-9 CASSLLAPGELFF
NA TRBJ1-5 TRBV7-9 CASKRGGGLNQPQHF
NA TRBJ1-1 TRBV12-3/TRBV12-4 CASKQTVSNTEAFF
few TRBJ2-4 TRBV18 CASSPPGGVAKNIQYF
NA TRBJ1-5 TRBV19 CASQGGEQPQHF
NA TRBJ2-5 TRBV19 CASSIGDMETQYF
many TRBJ1-1 TRBV28 CASSFNLLNTEAFF
many TRBJ1-1 TRBV11-2 CASSSSLSEAFF
many TRBJ1-5 TRBV19 CASTVQGTGNQPQHF
many TRBJ2-5 TRBV6-9 CASSYSPGGEETQYF
many TRBJ1-1 TRBV18 CASSPGQTEAFF
few TRBJ2-3 TRBV7-6 CASSLGANLVPTDTQYF
NA TRBJ1-2 TRBV4-3 CASSQDYKGGGYGGYTF
NA TRBJ2-1 TRBV6-5 CASSLMYNEQFF
many TRBJ1-2 TRBV4-3 CASSRGNEGYTF
NA TRBJ1-6 TRBV28 CASSDQGAGYNSPLHF
few TRBJ2-7 TRBV6-1 CASRSGTVNYEQYF
NA TRBJ2-1 TRBV3-1 CASSLGTSGSIEQFF
few TRBJ2-5 TRBV30 CAWTTGTGLQETQYF
NA TRBJ2-3 TRBV29-1 CSGLSGDTQYF
many TRBJ1-4 TRBV28 CASDTGVDEKLFF
many TRBJ2-5 TRBV7-9 CASSLWGPQETQYF
many TRBJ2-7 TRBV28 CASRLLLPGPHPEQYF
many TRBJ2-5 TRBV7-9 CASSFSKGFQETQYF
NA TRBJ1-1 TRBV11-2 CASSLAIPGRQAFF
NA TRBJ2-1 TRBV7-2 CASSLQFLLGNEQFF
many TRBJ2-5 TRBV12-3/TRBV12-4 CASSPGQYQETQYF
many TRBJ2-5 TRBV19 CASRMDSEETQYF
many TRBJ1-1 TRBV28 CASTAQGGGAKGRVF
many TRBJ1-6 TRBV5-1 CASSLAGRSPLHF
many TRBJ2-7 TRBV29-1 CSVSPGTGNYEQYF
NA TRBJ2-2 TRBV29-1 CSAQGLAGTGELFF
NA TRBJ2-2 TRBV6-2/TRBV6-3 CASSGPSLANTGELFF
NA TRBJ2-7 TRBV7-9 CASSLRARYEQYF
many TRBJ1-4 TRBV28 CASTRTTNEKLFF
many TRBJ2-5 TRBV12-3/TRBV12-4 CASSFVGRGQETQYF
few TRBJ2-3 TRBV15 CATSREGSSGRDTQYF
many TRBJ2-7 TRBV28 CASSTYSLSPYEQYF